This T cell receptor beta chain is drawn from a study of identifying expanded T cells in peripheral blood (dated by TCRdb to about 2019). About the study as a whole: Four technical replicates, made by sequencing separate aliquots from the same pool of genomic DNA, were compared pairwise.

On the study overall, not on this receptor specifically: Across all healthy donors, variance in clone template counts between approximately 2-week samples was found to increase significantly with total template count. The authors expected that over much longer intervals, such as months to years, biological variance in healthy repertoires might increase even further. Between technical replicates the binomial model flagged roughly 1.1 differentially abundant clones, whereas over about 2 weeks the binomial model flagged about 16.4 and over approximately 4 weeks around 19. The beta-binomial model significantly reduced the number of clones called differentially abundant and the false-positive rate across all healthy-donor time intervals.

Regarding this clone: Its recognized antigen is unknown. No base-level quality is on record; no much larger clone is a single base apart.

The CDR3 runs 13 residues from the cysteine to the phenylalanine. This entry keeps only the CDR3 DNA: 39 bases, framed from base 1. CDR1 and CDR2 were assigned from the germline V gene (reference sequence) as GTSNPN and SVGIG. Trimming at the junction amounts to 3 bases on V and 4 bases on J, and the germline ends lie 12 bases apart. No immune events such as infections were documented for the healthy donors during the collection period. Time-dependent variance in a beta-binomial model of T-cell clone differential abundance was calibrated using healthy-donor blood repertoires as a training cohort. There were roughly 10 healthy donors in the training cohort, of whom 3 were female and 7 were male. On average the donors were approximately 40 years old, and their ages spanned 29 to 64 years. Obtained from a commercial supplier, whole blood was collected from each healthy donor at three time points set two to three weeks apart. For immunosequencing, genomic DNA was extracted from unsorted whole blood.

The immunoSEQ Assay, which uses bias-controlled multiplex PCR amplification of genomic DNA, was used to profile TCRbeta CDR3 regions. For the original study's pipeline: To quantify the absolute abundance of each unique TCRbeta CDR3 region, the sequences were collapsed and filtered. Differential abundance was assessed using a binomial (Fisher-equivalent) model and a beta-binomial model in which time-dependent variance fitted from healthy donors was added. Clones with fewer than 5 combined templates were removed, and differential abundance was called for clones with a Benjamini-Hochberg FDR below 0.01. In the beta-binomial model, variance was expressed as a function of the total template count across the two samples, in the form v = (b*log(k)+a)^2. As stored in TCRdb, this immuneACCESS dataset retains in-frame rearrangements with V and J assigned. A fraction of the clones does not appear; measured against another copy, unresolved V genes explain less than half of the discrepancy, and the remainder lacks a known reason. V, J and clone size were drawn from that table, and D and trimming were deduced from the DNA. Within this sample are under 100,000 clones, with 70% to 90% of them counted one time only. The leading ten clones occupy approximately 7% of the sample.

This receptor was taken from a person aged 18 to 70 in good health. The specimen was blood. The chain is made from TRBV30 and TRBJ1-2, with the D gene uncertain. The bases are TGTGCCTGGAGGCCAGAGACGGGCTATGGCTACACCTTC. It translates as CAWRPETGYGYTF.